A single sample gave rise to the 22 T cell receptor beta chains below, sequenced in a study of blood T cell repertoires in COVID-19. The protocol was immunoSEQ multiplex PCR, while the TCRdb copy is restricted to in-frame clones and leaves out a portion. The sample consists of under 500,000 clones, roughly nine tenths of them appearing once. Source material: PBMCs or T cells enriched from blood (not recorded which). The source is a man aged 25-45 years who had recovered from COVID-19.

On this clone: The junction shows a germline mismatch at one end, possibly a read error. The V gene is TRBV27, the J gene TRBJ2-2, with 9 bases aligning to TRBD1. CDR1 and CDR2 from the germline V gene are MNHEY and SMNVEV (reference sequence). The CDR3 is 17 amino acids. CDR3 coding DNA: TGTGCCAGCAGTCTATCCTCCGGGACAGGGAGGGCCGGGGAGCTGTTTTTT. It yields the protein CASSLSSGTGRAGELFF.

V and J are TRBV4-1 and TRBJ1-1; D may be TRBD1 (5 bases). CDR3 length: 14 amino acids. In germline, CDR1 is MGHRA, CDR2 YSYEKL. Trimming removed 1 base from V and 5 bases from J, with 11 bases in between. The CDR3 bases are TGCGCCAGCAGCCAAGGACAGAAACGAACTGAAGCTTTCTTT. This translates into CASSQGQKRTEAFF.

The CDR3 nucleotides are TGTGCCAGCAGTGTCAGACAGGGGGTTGGTAATCAGCCCCAGCATTTT. It yields the protein CASSVRQGVGNQPQHF. J is TRBJ1-5 and V is TRBV27, with TRBD1 identical over 9 bases. Germline V lookup: CDR1 MNHEY, CDR2 SMNVEV (reference sequence). The V segment lost 5 bases and the J segment 4 bases; nucleotides outside the gene matches: 9. CDR3 length: 16 amino acids.

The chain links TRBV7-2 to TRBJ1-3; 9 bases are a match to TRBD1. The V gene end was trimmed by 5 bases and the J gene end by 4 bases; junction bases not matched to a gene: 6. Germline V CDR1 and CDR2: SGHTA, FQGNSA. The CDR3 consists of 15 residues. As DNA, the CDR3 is TGTGCCAGCAGCCCTGGACAGGGGAACGGAAACACCATATATTTT. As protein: CASSPGQGNGNTIYF.

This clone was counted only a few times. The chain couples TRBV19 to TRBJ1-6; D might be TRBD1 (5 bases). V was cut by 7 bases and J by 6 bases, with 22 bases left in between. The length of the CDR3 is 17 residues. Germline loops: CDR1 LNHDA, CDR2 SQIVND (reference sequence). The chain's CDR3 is CASTNPGGGAINSPLHF. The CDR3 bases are TGTGCCAGTACTAACCCCGGCGGAGGGGCGATTAATTCACCCCTCCACTTT.

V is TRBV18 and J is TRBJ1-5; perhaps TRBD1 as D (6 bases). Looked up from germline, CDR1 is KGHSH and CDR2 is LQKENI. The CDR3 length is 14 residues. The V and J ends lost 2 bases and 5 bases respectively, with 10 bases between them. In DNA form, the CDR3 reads TGTGCCAGCTCACCAGGGGACACCTATCAGCCCCAGCATTTT. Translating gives CASSPGDTYQPQHF.

The CDR3 region is CASSQDLGGNEKLFF. The CDR3 DNA sequence: TGTGCCAGCAGCCAAGATCTGGGCGGGAATGAAAAACTGTTTTTT. The V and J genes are TRBV3-1 (or the pseudogene TRBV3-2) and TRBJ1-4; D remains unclear. This CDR3 spans 15 amino acids. Trimming removed 0 bases at V and 5 bases at J, with 10 bases between. Germline loops: CDR1 LGHDT, CDR2 YNNKEL (reference sequence).

DNA for the CDR3: TGTGCCAGCAGCCCGGGGGGGTGGAATGAGCAGTTCTTC. Translating it yields CASSPGGWNEQFF. The V call is TRBV12-3 or TRBV12-4, the J call TRBJ2-1; 8 bases agree with TRBD2. V was clipped by 6 bases and J by 7 bases; unmatched bases: 5. This CDR3 comprises 13 residues.

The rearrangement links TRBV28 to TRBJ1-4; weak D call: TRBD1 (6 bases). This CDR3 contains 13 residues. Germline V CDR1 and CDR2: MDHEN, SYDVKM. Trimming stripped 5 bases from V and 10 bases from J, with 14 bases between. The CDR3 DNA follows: TGTGCCAGCAGTCGTTCGGGGGGCGGAAAACTGTTTTTT. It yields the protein CASSRSGGGKLFF.

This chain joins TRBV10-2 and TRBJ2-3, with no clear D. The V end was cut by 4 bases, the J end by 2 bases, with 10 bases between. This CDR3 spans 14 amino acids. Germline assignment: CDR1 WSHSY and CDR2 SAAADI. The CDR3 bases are TGCGCCAGCAGTGGTGTTAGTTACACAGATACGCAGTATTTT. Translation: CASSGVSYTDTQYF.

CDR3 loop: CASSPSGEQYF. The DNA of the CDR3 is TGTGCCAGCTCACCGTCAGGCGAGCAGTACTTC. This chain connects TRBV18 to TRBJ2-7; D unresolved. Germline-derived CDR1 and CDR2 are KGHSH and LQKENI. The germline V and J ends were trimmed by 3 bases and 6 bases, with 6 bases remaining between them. The CDR3 has 11 amino acids.

The CDR3 region has the DNA TGCAGTGCTGGTGGGGACAGGTACTATGGCTACACCTTC. It specifies CSAGGDRYYGYTF. J is TRBJ1-2 and V is TRBV20-1; 8 bases are a match to TRBD1. The CDR3 runs to 13 residues. From germline, CDR1 is DFQATT and CDR2 SNEGSKA (reference sequence). V trimming: 5 bases; J trimming: 3 bases; junction bases outside the gene matches: 5.

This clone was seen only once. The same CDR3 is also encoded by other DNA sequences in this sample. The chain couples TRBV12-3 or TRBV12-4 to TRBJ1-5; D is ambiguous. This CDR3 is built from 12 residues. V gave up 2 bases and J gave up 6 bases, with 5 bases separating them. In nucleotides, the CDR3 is TGTGCCAGCAGTTTATCGGGTCAGCCCCAGCATTTT. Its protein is CASSLSGQPQHF.

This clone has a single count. CDR3 in amino acids: CASSLRGAASHEKLFF. The CDR3 region has the DNA TGTGCCAGCAGTTTACGGGGGGCGGCCTCTCATGAAAAACTGTTTTTT. The chain is built from TRBV28 and TRBJ1-4, with a weak D call TRBD1 (6 bases). This CDR3 region has 16 residues. V was cut by 2 bases and J by 6 bases, with 16 bases left in between. Per germline, CDR1 MDHEN and CDR2 SYDVKM.

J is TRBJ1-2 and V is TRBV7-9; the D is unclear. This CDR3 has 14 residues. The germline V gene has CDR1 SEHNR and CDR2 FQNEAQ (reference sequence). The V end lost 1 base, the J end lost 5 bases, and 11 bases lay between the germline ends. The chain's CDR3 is CASSLGRAGYGYTF. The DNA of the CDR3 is TGTGCCAGCAGCTTAGGTCGGGCGGGGTATGGCTACACCTTC.

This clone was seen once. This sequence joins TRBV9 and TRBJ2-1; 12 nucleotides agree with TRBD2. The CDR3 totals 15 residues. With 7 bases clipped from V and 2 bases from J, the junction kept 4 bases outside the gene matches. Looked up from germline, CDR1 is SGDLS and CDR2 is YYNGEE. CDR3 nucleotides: TGTGCCAGCTCCCGGACTAGCGGGACCTACAATGAGCAGTTCTTC. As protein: CASSRTSGTYNEQFF.

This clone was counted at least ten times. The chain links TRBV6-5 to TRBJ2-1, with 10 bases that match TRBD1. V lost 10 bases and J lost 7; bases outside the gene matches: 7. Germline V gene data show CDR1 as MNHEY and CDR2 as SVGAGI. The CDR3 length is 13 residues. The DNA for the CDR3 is TGTGCCACTAAGACAGGGGGCTCGAATGAGCAGTTCTTC. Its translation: CATKTGGSNEQFF.

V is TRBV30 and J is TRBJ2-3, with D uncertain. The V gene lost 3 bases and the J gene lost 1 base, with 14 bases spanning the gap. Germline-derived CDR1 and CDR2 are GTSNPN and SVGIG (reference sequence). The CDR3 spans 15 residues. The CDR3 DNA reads TGTGCCTGGAGGTTAGAACCCCAGGGCACAGATACGCAGTATTTT. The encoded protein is CAWRLEPQGTDTQYF.

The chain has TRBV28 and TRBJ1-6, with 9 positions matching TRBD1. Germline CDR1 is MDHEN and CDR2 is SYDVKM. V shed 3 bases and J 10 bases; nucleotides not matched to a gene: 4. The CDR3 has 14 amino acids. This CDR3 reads CASSLGDRESPLHF. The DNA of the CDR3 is TGTGCCAGCAGTTTGGGGGACAGGGAATCACCCCTCCACTTT.

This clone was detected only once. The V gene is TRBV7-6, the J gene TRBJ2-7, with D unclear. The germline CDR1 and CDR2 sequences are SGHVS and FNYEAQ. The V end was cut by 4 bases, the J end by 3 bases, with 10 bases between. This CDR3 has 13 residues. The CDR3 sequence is CASSSEGVYEQYF. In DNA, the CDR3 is TGTGCCAGCAGCTCCGAAGGAGTCTACGAGCAGTACTTC.

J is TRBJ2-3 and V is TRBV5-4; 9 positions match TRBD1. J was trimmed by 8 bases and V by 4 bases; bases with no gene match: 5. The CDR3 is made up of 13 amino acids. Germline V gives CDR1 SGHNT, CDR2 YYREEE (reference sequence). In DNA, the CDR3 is TGTGCCAGCAGCAGGGACAGGGAGTTTACGCAGTATTTT. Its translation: CASSRDREFTQYF.

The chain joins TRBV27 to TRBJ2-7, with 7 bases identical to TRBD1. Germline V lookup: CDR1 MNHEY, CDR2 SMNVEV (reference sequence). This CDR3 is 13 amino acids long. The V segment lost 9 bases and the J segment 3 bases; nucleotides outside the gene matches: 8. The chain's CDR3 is CASSMGQFYEQYF. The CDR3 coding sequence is TGTGCCAGTTCGATGGGACAGTTCTACGAGCAGTACTTC.